This TCR beta chain was obtained from a study of blood T cell repertoires in COVID-19. Study background: T cells, B-cell-depleted T cells, or PBMCs supplied cDNA or gDNA.

Trimming cost V 3 bases and J 2 bases, with 13 bases left between them. The CDR3 sequence is 15 residues long. The germline CDR1 and CDR2 sequences are MNHEY and SMNVEV (reference sequence). Clones were sequenced by immunoSEQ multiplex PCR, and TCRdb holds only the in-frame ones, with some missing. Of 15,000 to 20,000 clones in the sample, 85% to 90% were seen once. This clone has just a few counts. The receptor was derived from a human donor in a cohort sampled during active COVID-19. J is TRBJ1-2 and V is TRBV27; D is possibly TRBD1 (6 bases). Sequencing input: peripheral blood. CDR3 residues: CASSFGGALNYGYTF. The CDR3 nucleotides are TGTGCCAGCAGTTTTGGGGGGGCTCTAAACTATGGCTACACCTTC.